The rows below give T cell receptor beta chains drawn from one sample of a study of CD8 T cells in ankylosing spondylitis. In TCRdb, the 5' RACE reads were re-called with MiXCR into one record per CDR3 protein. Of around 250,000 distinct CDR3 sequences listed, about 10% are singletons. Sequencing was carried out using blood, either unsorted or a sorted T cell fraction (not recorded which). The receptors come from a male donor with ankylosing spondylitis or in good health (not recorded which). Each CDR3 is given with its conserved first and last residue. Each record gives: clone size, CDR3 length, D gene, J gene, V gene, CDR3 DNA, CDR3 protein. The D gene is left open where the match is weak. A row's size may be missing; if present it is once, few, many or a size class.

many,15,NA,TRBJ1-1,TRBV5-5,TGTGCCAGCAGCTTTGACCTGGCCCATTACACTGAAGCTTTCTTT,CASSFDLAHYTEAFF
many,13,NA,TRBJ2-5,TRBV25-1,TGTGCCAGCAGTGAGATGGGGAGAGAGACCCAGTACTTC,CASSEMGRETQYF
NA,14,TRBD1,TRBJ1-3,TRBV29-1,TGCAGCGCTGCAGGGGGGAGCTCTGGAAACACCATATATTTT,CSAAGGSSGNTIYF
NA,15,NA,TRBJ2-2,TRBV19,TGTGCCAGTAGTCCTTTCCTCAGTTACACCGGGGAGCTGTTTTTT,CASSPFLSYTGELFF
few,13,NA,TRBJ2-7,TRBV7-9,TGTGCCAGCAGCAAAGTCGGGTCCTACGAGCAGTACTTC,CASSKVGSYEQYF
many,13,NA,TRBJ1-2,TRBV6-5,TGTGCCAGCAGTTACGAAGCTTACTATGGCTACACCTTC,CASSYEAYYGYTF
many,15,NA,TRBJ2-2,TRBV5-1,TGCGCCAGCAGCTTGAACGCGGCTTTGGCCGGGGAGCTGTTTTTT,CASSLNAALAGELFF
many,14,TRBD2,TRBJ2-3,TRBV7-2,TGTGCCAGCAGCCCTGGGACTAGCGACATTACGCAGTATTTT,CASSPGTSDITQYF
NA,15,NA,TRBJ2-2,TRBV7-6,TGTGCCAGCAGCACCGGGACATTGAACACCGGGGAGCTGTTTTTT,CASSTGTLNTGELFF
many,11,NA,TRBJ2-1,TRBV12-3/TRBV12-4,TGTGCCAGCAGGCCCTACAATGAGCAGTTCTTC,CASRPYNEQFF
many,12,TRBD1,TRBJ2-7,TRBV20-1,TGCAGTGCCAACAGGGGAGACTACGAGCAGTACTTC,CSANRGDYEQYF
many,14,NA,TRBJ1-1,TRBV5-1,TGCGCCAGCAGCTTGGGGGAAGGGGGCACTGAAGCTTTCTTT,CASSLGEGGTEAFF
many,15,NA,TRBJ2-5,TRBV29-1,TGCAGCGTTGAAGCATGGGCAGGCGCCGACGGGACCCAGTACTTC,CSVEAWAGADGTQYF
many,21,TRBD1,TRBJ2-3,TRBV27,TGTGCCAGCGCTGGAGGTCTGGGACAGGGGGCTAGATACGGTATCACAGATACGCAGTATTTT,CASAGGLGQGARYGITDTQYF
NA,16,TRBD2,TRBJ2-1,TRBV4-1,TGCGCCAGCAGCCAAGAACCGGGAGGGCGGCTCCGAGAGCAGTTCTTC,CASSQEPGGRLREQFF
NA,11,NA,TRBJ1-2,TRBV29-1,TGCAGCGTTGAGGTCCCCCATGGCTACACCTTC,CSVEVPHGYTF
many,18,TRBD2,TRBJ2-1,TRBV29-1,TGCAGCGTTGACCGTCCCGGGACTAGCGGGAGGTCCTACAATGAGCAGTTCTTC,CSVDRPGTSGRSYNEQFF